This T cell receptor beta chain was recovered during a study of T cells after yellow fever vaccination. For this clonotype: Antigen: not known.

The CDR3 is 14 amino acids. V gave up 5 bases and J gave up 2 bases, with 11 bases separating them. The germline V gene encodes CDR1 SGHTA and CDR2 FQGNSA. Study results and caveats: Abundant bulk-derived clonotypes could contaminate FACS-sorted repertoires. Though it reached lower strength, the secondary response hit its peak faster, day 5 versus 15. In post-booster samples, most primary-vaccination clones reappeared (roughly 96% CD4, roughly 89% CD8).

The authors made TCR cDNA by 5'RACE template switching, adding a universal primer site and UMIs. TCRdb re-called the 5' RACE reads through MiXCR, storing one row per CDR3 protein. There are approximately 300,000 distinct CDR3 sequences in the sample; 10% to 15% occur only once, and roughly 0.5% lies in the top ten. The chain uses TRBV7-2 and TRBJ2-3; possibly TRBD1 for D (6 bases). Sample: CD4+ T cells sorted from PBMCs, taken 45 days after the yellow fever booster vaccination. The clonotype comes from a man aged 30 to 39 who received the YFV17D yellow fever vaccine. The CDR3 DNA reads as TGTGCCAGCAGCCAGGGGCGGCACACAGATACGCAGTATTTT. Translating it yields CASSQGRHTDTQYF.